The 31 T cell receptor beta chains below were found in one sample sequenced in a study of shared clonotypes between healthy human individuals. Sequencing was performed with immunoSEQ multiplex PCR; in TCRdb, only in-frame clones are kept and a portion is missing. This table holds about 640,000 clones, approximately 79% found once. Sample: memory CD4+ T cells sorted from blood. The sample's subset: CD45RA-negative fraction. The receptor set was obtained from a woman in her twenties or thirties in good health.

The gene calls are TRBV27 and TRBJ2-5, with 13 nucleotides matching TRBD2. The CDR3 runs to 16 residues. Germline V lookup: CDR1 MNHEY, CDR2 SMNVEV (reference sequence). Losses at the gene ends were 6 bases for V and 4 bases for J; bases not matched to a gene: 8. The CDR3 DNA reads TGTGCCAGCAGCCAACTAGCGGGAGGGCCGGGAGAGACCCAGTACTTC. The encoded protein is CASSQLAGGPGETQYF.

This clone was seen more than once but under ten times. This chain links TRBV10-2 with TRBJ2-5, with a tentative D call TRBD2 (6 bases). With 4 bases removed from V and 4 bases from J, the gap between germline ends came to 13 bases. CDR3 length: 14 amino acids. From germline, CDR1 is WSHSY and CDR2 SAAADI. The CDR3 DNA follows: TGCGCCAGCAGTGTCCGGGGGTGGGGAGAGACCCAGTACTTC. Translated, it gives CASSVRGWGETQYF.

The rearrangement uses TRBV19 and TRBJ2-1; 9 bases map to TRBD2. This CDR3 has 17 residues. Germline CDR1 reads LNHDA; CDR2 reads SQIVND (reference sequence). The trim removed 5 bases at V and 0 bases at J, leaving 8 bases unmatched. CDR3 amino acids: CASSFRGLANSYNEQFF. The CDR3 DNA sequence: TGTGCCAGTAGTTTTAGGGGACTAGCCAACTCCTACAATGAGCAGTTCTTC.

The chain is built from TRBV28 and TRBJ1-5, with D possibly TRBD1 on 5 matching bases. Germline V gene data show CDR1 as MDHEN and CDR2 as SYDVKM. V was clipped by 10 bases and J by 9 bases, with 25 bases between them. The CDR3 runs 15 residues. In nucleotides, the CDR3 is TGTGCCACCCGCCCCGACAGTGGGGGGTTGCGGCCCCAGCATTTT. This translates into CATRPDSGGLRPQHF. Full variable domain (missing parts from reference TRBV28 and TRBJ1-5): DVKVTQSSRYLVKRTGEKVFLECVQDMDHENMFWYRQDPGLGLRLIYFSYDVKMKEKGDIPEGYSVSREKKERFSLILESASTNQTSMYLCATRPDSGGLRPQHFGDGTRLSIL.

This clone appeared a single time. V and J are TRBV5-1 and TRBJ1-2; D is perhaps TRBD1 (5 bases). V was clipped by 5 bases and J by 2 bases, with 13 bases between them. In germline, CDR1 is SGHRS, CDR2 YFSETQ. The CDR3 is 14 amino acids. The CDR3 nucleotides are TGCGCCAGCAGTGAACGTGGGGGAAACTATGGCTACACCTTC. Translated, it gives CASSERGGNYGYTF.

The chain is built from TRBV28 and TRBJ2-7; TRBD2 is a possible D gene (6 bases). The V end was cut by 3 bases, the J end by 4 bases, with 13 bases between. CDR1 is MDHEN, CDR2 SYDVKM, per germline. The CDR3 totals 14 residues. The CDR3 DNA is TGTGCCAGCAGTTTCCCGAAGCGGGCGTACGAGCAGTACTTC. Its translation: CASSFPKRAYEQYF.

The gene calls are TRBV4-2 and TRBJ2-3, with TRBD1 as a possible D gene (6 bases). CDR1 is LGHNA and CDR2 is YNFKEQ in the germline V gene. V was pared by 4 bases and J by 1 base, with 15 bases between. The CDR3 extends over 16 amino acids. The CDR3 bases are TGTGCCAGCAGCCGACCCACAGGGAAACGCACAGATACGCAGTATTTT. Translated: CASSRPTGKRTDTQYF.

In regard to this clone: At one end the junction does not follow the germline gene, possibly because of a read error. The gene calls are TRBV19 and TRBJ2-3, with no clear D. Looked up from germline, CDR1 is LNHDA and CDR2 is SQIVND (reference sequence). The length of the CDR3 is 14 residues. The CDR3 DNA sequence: TGTGCCAGTAGTCCCCAACTCAGCACCGATACGCAGTATTTT. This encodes CASSPQLSTDTQYF. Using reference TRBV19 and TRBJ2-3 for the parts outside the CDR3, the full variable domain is DGGITQSPKYLFRKEGQNVTLSCEQNLNHDAMYWYRQDPGQGLRLIYYSQIVNDFQKGDIAEGYSVSREKKESFPLTVTSAQKNPTAFYLCASSPQLSTDTQYFGPGTRLTVL.

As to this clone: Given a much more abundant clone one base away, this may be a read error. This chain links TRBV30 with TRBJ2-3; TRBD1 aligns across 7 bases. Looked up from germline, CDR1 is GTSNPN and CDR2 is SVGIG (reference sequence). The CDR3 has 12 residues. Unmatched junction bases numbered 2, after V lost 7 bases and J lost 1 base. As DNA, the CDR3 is TGTGCCTTCGGACAGGGCACAGATACGCAGTATTTT. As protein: CAFGQGTDTQYF.

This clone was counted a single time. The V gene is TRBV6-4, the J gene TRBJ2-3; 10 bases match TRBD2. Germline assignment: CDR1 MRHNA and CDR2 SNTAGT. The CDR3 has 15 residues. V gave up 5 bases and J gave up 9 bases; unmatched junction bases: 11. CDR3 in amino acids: CASSLGLAGVTTQYF. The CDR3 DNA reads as TGTGCCAGCAGTTTGGGTCTAGCGGGAGTAACCACGCAGTATTTT.

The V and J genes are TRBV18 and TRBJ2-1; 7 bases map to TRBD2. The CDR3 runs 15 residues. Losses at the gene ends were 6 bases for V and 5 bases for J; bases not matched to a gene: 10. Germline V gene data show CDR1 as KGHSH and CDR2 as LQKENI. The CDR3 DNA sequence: TGTGCCAGCTCGCCGCTAGCGGAACCCAACAATGAGCAGTTCTTC. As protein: CASSPLAEPNNEQFF.

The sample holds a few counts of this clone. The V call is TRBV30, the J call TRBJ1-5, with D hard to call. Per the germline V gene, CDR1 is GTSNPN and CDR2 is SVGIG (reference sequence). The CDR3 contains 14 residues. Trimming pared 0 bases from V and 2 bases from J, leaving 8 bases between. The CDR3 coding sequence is TGTGCCTGGAGTGTAGGTCGAGGCAATCAGCCCCAGCATTTT. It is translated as CAWSVGRGNQPQHF.

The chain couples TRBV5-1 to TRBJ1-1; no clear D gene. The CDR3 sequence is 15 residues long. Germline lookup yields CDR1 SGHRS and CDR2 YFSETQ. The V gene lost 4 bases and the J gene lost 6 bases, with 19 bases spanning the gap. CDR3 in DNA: TGCGCCAGCAGCGGGTCGAGGGCTCGGATGTCTGAAGCTTTCTTT. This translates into CASSGSRARMSEAFF. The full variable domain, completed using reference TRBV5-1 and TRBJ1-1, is KAGVTQTPRYLIKTRGQQVTLSCSPISGHRSVSWYQQTPGQGLQFLFEYFSETQRNKGNFPGRFSGRQFSNSRSEMNVSTLELGDSALYLCASSGSRARMSEAFFGQGTRLTVV.

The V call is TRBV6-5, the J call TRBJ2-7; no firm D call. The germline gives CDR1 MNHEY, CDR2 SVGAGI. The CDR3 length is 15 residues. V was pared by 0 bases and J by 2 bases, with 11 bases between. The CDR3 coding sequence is TGTGCCAGCAGTTACTCGAGCTCCACTCCCTACGAGCAGTACTTC. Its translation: CASSYSSSTPYEQYF.

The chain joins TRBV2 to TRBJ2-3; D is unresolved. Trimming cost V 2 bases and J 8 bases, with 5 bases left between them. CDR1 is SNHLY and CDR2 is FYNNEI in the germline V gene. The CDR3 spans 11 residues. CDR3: CASSELVTQYF. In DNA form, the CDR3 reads TGTGCCAGCAGTGAATTAGTTACGCAGTATTTT.

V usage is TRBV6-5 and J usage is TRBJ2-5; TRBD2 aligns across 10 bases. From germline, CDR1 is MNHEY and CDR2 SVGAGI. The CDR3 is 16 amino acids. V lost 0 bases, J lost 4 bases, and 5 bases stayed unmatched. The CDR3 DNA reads TGTGCCAGCAGTTACTCGCTAGCGGGAGTTTCAGAGACCCAGTACTTC. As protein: CASSYSLAGVSETQYF.

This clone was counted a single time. The CDR3 loop is CASSIRDSSEAFF. The CDR3 DNA is TGTGCCAGTAGTATCCGGGACAGCTCTGAAGCTTTCTTT. The chain employs TRBV19 and TRBJ1-1, with TRBD1 matching over 7 bases. CDR3 length: 13 amino acids. Germline V gives CDR1 LNHDA, CDR2 SQIVND (reference sequence). V trimming: 3 bases; J trimming: 6 bases; junction bases outside the gene matches: 4.

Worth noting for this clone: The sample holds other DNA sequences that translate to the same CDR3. The CDR3 sequence: CASSSDTLSNQPQHF. CDR3 nucleotides: TGTGCCAGCAGCTCGGACACCCTTAGCAATCAGCCCCAGCATTTT. The rearrangement joins TRBV7-2 to TRBJ1-5; TRBD1 might be the D (5 bases). Trimming cost V 4 bases and J 0 bases, with 10 bases left between them. The CDR3 consists of 15 residues. Germline V lookup: CDR1 SGHTA, CDR2 FQGNSA.

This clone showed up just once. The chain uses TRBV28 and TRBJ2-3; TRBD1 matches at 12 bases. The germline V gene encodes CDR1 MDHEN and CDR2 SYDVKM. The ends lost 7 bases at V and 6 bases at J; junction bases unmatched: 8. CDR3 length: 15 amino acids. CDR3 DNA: TGTGCCAGCACCACGAGGGACAGGGGGCGGGATACGCAGTATTTT. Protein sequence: CASTTRDRGRDTQYF.

The CDR3 DNA follows: TGCGCCAGCAGCCAACCTAGTGGGGGCTCAGAGACCCAGTACTTC. The encoded protein is CASSQPSGGSETQYF. This chain uses TRBV5-1 with TRBJ2-5; tentative D call: TRBD1 (6 bases). Trimming removed 4 bases at V and 4 bases at J, with 17 bases between. Germline CDR1 is SGHRS and CDR2 is YFSETQ. The CDR3 is 15 amino acids.

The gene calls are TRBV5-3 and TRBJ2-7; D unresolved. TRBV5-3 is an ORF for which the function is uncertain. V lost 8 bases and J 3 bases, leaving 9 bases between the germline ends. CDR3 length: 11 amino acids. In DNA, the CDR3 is TGTGCCAGCAGGCAGAACTACGAGCAGTACTTC. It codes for CASRQNYEQYF.

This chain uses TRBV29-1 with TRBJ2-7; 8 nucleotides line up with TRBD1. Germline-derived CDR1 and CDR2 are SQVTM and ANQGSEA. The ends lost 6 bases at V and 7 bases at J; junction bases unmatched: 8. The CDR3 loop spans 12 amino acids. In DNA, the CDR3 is TGCAGCGTGGCGGACAGGGATCGAGAGCAGTACTTC. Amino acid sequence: CSVADRDREQYF.

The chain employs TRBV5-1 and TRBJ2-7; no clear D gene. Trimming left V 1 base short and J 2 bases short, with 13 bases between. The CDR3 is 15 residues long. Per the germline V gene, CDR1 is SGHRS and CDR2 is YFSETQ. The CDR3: CASSLWSATTYEQYF. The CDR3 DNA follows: TGCGCCAGCAGCTTGTGGTCTGCTACTACCTACGAGCAGTACTTC.

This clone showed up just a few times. The CDR3 loop reads CASSSTGLIQYF. DNA for the CDR3: TGTGCCAGCAGCTCGACAGGGCTCATTCAGTACTTC. V usage is TRBV2 and J usage is TRBJ2-4; 7 bases fit TRBD1. With V trimmed by 6 bases and J by 9 bases, 5 bases remained unmatched. The CDR3 length is 12 residues. The germline V gene encodes CDR1 SNHLY and CDR2 FYNNEI.

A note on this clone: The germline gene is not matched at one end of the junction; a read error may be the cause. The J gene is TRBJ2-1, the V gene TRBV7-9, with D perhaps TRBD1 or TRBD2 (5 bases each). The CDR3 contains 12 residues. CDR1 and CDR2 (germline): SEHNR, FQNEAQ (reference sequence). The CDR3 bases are TGTGCCCGCAGTGGGGGAGACAATGAGCAGTTCTTC. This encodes CARSGGDNEQFF.

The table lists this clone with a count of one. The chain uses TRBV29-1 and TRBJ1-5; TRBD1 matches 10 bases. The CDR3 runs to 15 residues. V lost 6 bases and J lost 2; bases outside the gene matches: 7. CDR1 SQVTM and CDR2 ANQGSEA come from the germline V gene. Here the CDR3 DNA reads TGCAGCGTCCCCGGGACAGGGGTCGGCAATCAGCCCCAGCATTTT. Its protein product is CSVPGTGVGNQPQHF.

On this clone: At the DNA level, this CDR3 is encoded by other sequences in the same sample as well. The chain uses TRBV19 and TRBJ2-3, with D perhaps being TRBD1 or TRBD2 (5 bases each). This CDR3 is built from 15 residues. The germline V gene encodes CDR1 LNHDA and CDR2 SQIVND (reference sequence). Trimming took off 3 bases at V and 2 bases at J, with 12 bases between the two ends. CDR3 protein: CASSIGTTSTDTQYF. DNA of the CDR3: TGTGCCAGTAGTATCGGGACCACCTCCACAGATACGCAGTATTTT.

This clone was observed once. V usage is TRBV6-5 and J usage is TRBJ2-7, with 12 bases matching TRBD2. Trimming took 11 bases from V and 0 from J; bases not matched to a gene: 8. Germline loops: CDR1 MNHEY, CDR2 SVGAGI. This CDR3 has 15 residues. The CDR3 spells CARTSGTVSSYEQYF. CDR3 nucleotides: TGTGCCCGGACTAGCGGGACCGTCAGCTCCTACGAGCAGTACTTC.

CDR3 coding DNA: TGTGCCAGTAGTTTCGGCGGAGAGACCCAGTACTTC. As protein: CASSFGGETQYF. V gene TRBV19 combines with J gene TRBJ2-5, with no clear D. The germline CDR1 and CDR2 sequences are LNHDA and SQIVND (reference sequence). Trimming took 5 bases from V and 4 from J, leaving 8 bases between them. The CDR3 length is 12 residues. The full variable domain, its missing parts supplied by reference TRBV19 and TRBJ2-5, is DGGITQSPKYLFRKEGQNVTLSCEQNLNHDAMYWYRQDPGQGLRLIYYSQIVNDFQKGDIAEGYSVSREKKESFPLTVTSAQKNPTAFYLCASSFGGETQYFGPGTRLLVL.

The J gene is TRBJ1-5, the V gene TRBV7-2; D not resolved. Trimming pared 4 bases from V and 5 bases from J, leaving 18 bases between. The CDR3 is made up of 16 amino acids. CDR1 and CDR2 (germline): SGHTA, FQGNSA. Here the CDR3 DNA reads TGTGCCAGCAGCTCCCTAGCCCTCCTCTTCGATCAGCCCCAGCATTTT. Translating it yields CASSSLALLFDQPQHF.

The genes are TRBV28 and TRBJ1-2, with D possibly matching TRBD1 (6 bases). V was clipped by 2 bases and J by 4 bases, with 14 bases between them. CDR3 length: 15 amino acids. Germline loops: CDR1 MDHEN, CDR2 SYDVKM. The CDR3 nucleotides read TGTGCCAGCAGTTTAGGGGGCACCCTTTTCTATGGCTACACCTTC. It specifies CASSLGGTLFYGYTF.